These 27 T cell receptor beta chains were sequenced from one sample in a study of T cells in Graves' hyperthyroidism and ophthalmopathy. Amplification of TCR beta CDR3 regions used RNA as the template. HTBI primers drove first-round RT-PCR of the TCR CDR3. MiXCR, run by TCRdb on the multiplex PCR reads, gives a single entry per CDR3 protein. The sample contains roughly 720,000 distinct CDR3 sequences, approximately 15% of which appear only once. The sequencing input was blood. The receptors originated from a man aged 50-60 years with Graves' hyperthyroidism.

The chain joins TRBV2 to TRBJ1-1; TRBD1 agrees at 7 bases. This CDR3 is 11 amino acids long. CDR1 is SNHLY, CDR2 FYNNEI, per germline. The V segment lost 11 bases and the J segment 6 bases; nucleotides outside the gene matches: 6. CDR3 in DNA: TGTGCCGGAAGGACAGGCGCTGAAGCTTTCTTT. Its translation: CAGRTGAEAFF.

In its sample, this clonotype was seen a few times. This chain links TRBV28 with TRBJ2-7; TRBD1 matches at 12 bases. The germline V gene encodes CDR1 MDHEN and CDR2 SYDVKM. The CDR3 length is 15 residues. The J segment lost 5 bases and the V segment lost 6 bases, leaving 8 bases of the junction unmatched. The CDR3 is CASRTGTGGADEQYF. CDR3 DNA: TGTGCCAGCAGAACCGGGACAGGGGGCGCGGACGAGCAGTACTTC.

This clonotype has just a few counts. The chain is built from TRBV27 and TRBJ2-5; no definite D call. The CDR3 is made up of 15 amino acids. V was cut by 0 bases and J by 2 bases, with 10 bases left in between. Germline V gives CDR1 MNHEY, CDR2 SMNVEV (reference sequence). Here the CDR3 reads CASSLSPGQQETQYF. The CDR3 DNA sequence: TGTGCCAGCAGTTTATCCCCCGGGCAGCAAGAGACCCAGTACTTC.

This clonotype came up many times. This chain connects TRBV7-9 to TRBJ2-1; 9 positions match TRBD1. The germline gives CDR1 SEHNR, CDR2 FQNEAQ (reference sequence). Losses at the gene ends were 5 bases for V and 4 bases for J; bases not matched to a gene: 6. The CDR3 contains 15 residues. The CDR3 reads CASSADRGSYNEQFF. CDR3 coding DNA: TGTGCCAGCAGCGCTGACAGGGGGTCGTACAATGAGCAGTTCTTC.

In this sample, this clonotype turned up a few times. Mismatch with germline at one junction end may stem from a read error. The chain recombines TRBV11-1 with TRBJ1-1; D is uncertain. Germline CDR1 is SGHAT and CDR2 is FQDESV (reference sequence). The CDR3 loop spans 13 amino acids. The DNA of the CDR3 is TGTGCCAGCAGCTTACTTCTTAGGACTGAAGCTTCCTTT. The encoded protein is CASSLLLRTEASF.

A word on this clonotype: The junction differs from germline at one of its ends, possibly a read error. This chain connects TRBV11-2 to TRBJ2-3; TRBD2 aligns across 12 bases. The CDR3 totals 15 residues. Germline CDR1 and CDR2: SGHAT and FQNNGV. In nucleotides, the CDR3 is TGCGCCAGCAGCCATAGACTAGCGGGAGAGGATACGCAGTATTTT. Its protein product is CASSHRLAGEDTQYF.

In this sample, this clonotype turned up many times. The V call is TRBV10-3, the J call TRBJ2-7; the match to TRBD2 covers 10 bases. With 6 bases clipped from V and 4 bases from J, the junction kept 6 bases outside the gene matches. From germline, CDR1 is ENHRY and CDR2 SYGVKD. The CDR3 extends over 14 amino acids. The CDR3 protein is CAIRSSGGTYEQYF. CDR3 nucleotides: TGTGCCATCAGAAGTAGCGGGGGGACTTACGAGCAGTACTTC.

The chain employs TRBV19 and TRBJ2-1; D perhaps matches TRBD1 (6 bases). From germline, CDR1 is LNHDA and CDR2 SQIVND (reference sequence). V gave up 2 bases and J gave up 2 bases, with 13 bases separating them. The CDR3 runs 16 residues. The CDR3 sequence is CASSIISGAPYNEQFF. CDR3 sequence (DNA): TGTGCCAGTAGTATAATCTCAGGGGCCCCCTACAATGAGCAGTTCTTC.

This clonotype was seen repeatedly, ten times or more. In DNA form, the CDR3 reads TGTGCCAGCAGTGAACTTTCCCACTTTCAGTACTTC. This translates into CASSELSHFQYF. V gene TRBV2 combines with J gene TRBJ2-4; D not certain. Germline V lookup: CDR1 SNHLY, CDR2 FYNNEI. Between the trimmed V and J ends, which lost 2 bases and 11 bases, there was a span of 10 bases. This CDR3 is 12 amino acids long.

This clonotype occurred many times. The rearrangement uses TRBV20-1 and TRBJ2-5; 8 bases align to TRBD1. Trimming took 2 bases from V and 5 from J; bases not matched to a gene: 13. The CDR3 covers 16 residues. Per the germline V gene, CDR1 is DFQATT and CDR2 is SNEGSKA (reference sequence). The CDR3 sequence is CSARPHRDRTSETQYF. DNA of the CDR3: TGCAGTGCTAGACCCCACAGGGACAGGACCAGTGAGACCCAGTACTTC.

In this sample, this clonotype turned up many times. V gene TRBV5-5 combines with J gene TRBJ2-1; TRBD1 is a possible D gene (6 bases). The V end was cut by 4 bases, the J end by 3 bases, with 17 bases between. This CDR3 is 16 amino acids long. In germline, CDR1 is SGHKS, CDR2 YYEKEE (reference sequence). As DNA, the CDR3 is TGTGCCAGCAGCCCTGTTGGTGTAGGGGGCTACAATGAGCAGTTCTTC. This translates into CASSPVGVGGYNEQFF.

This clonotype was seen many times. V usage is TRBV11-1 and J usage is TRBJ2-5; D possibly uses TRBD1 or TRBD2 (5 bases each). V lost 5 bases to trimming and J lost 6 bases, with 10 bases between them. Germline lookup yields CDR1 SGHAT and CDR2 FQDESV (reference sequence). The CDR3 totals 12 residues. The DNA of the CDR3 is TGTGCCAGCAGCGGGGGTTGGAAGACCCAGTACTTC. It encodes CASSGGWKTQYF.

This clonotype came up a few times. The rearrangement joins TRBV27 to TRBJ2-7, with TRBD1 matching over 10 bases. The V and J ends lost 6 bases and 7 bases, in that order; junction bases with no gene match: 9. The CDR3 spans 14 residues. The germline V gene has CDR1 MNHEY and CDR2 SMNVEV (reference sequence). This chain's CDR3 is CASRGRDRGLEQYF. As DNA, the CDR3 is TGTGCCAGCAGGGGCCGGGACAGGGGCTTGGAGCAGTACTTC.

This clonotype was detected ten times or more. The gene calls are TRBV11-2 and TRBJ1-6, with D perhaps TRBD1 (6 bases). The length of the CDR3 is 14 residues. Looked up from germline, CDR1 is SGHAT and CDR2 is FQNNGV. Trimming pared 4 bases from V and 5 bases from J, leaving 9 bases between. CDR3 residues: CASSSTGHNSPLHF. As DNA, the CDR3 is TGTGCCAGCAGCTCGACAGGTCATAATTCACCCCTCCACTTT.

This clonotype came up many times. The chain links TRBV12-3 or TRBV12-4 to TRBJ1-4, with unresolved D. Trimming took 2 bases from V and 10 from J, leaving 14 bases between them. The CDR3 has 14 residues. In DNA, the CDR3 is TGTGCCAGCAGTTTATGGGAACGAAAAGGAAAACTGTTTTTT. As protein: CASSLWERKGKLFF.

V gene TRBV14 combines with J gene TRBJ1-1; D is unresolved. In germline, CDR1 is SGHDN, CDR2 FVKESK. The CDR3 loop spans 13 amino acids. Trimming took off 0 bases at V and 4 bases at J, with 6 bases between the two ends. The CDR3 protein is CASSQDLVTEAFF. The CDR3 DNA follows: TGTGCCAGCAGCCAAGATTTAGTCACTGAAGCTTTCTTT.

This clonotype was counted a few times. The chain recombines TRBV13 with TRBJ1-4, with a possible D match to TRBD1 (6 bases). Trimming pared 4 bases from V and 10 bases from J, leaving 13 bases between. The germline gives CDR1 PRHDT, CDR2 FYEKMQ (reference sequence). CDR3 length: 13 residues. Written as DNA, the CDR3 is TGTGCCAGCAGCTGGGGGCATGGGGGAAAACTGTTTTTT. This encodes CASSWGHGGKLFF.

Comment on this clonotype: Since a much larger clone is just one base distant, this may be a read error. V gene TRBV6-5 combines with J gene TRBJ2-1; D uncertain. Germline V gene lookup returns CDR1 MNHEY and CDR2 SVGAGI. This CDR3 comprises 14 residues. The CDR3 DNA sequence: TGTGCCAGCAGTTACTCGGACGGCTACAATGACCAGTTCTTC. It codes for CASSYSDGYNDQFF.

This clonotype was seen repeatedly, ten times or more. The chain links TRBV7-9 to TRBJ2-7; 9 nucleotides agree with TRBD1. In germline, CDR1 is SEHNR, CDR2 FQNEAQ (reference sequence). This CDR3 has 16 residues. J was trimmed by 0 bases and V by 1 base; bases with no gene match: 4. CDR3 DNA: TGTGCCAGCAGCTTAGTTGGGACAGGGCGCTCCTACGAGCAGTACTTC. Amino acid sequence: CASSLVGTGRSYEQYF.

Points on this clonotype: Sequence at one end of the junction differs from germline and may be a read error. In nucleotides, the CDR3 is TGTACCAGCAGTGAGGTTTGGCAGAGCTCCTACGAGCAGTACTTC. Protein: CTSSEVWQSSYEQYF. The J gene is TRBJ2-7, the V gene TRBV2; the D is unclear. The length of the CDR3 is 15 residues. CDR1 SNHLY and CDR2 FYNNEI come from the germline V gene.

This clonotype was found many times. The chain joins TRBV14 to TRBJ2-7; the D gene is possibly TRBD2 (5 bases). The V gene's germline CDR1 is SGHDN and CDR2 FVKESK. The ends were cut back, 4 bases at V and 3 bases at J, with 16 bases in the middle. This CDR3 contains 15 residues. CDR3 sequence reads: CASSLEGGEGYEQYF. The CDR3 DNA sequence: TGTGCCAGCAGCCTCGAAGGTGGAGAGGGCTACGAGCAGTACTTC.

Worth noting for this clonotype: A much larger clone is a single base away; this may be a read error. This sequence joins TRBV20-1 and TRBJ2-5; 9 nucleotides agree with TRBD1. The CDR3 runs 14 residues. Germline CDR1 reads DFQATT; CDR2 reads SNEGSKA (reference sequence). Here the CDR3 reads CSARLGQGRETQHF. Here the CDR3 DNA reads TGCAGTGCCCGCCTCGGACAGGGGCGTGAGACCCAGCACTTC.

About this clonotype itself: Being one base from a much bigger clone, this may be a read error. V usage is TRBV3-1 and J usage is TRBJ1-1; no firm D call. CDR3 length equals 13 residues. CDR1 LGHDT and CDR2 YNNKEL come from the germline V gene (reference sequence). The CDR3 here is CASSQGFGTEALF. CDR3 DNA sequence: TGTGCCAGCAGCCAAGGATTTGGCACTGAAGCTTTATTT.

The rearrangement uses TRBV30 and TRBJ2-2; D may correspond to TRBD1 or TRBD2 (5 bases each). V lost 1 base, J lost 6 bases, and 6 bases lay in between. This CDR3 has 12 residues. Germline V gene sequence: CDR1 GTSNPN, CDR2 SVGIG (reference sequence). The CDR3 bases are TGTGCCTGGAGTGGAGGGGCCGGGGAGCTGTTTTTT. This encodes CAWSGGAGELFF.

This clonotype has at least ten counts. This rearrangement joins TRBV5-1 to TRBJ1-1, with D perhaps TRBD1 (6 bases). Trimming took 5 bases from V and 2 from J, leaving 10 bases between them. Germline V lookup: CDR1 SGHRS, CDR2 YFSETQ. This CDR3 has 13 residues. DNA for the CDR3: TGCGCCAGCAGTTGGGGACACAACACTGAAGCTTTCTTT. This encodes CASSWGHNTEAFF.

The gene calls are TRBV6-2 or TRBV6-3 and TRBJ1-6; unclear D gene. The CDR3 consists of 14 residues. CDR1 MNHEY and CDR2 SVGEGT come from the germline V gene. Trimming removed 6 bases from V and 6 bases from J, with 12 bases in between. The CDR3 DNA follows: TGTGCCAGCAGAGTAGACCGGATTAATTCACCCCTCCACTTT. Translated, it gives CASRVDRINSPLHF.

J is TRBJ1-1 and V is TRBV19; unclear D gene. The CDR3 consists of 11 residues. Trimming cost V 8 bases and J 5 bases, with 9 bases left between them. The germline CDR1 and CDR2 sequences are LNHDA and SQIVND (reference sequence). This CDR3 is CASQAATEAFF. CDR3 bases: TGTGCCAGTCAGGCGGCAACTGAAGCTTTCTTT.